This record concerns one T cell receptor (beta chain) sequence. Its antigen is unknown. Base qualities were left out, and no much larger clone turns up one base away. These data are taken from a study of OX40 agonist ivuxolimab in advanced cancers. About the study as a whole: Ivuxolimab, which targeted the costimulatory receptor OX40 (CD134), was an agonistic, fully human IgG2 monoclonal antibody. The paper reports the monotherapy dose-escalation portion (N of about 47 patients) of the phase I ivuxolimab trial. Prior anti-PD-1, anti-PD-L1 or anti-CTLA-4 therapy was permitted, and checkpoint inhibitors had been received by less than 45% of dose-escalation patients. Intravenous ivuxolimab was administered to patients every 2 weeks at six dose levels: 0.01, 0.1, 0.3, 1.5, 3 and 10 mg/kg. Peripheral TCRbeta sequencing was intended to test whether TCR sequence diversity was altered and clonal T-cell expansion was caused by ivuxolimab. A male proportion of 70% to 90% and a mean age of around 60 years, ranging from roughly 20 to 80, were recorded for the dose-escalation cohort. Partial responses were achieved by three dose-escalation patients, of whom one had hepatocellular carcinoma and two had cutaneous melanoma. Among the 52 dose-escalation patients, about 20 had hepatocellular carcinoma, 15 or so melanoma, 9 renal cell carcinoma and 9 head and neck cancer. Broad study findings and their caveats: In the 0.1-3.0 mg/kg groups, partial responders had among the lowest normalized peripheral clonal expansion, particularly in CD8+ T cells. After ivuxolimab, CD8+ T cells had more expanded clones than CD4+ T cells on average. Low levels of normalized T-cell clonal expansion were also shown by some nonresponding patients. At doses from 0.1 to 3.0 mg/kg, clonal expansion was seen in both CD4+ and CD8+ blood T cells between baseline and week 6. The antigen specificity of the peripheral T cells that underwent clonal expansion was not determined.

The germline V gene provides CDR1 MDHEN and CDR2 SYDVKM. From the cysteine through the phenylalanine, the CDR3 covers 15 amino acids. Only the CDR3 part of the read is kept: 45 bases, read in frame from the first base. V and J are truncated by 6 bases and 5 bases respectively, leaving an intervening sequence of 19 bases. Genomic DNA was isolated from the sorted cells so that the TCRbeta CDR3 region could be sequenced. The immunoSEQ Assay was used to sequence the TCRbeta CDR3 regions. The table comes from immuneACCESS by way of TCRdb, which keeps in-frame sequences with V and J called. Part of the clones is missing from these tables; in studies checked, under half for an unresolved V gene and the rest for unknown reasons. For this sample the table gives about 20,000 clones, of which around four fifths were detected only once. Roughly half of the sample goes to the ten largest clones. Patients with a history of autoimmune disease or receiving systemic immunosuppression were excluded from the trial. In every dose cohort, peripheral blood was drawn for TCR sequencing at baseline, cycle 4 day 1, and cycle 7 day 1. The samples were taken from a phase I, first-in-human, multicenter, open-label dose-escalation trial of ivuxolimab. Adults with locally advanced or metastatic head and neck squamous cell, hepatocellular, melanoma or renal cell carcinoma were enrolled in the trial. Before TCR sequencing, CD4+ T cells and CD8+ T cells from peripheral blood were sorted into separate populations.

The sequencing here drew on CD4+ or CD8+ T cells sorted from blood, taken in a trial of the OX40 agonist ivuxolimab. The origin of this receptor is an adult with an advanced solid tumor such as melanoma, head and neck, liver or kidney cancer. The rearrangement combines TRBV28 with TRBJ2-5; the D gene cannot be named for sure. This receptor has the CDR3 CASRDSIFIRETQYF. Here is the DNA: TGTGCCAGCAGAGATAGTATTTTCATAAGGGAGACCCAGTACTTC.